The rows below give T cell receptor beta chains drawn from one sample of a study of blood T cell repertoires in COVID-19. Repertoires were generated with immunoSEQ multiplex PCR, while TCRdb's copy carries only in-frame clones and drops some. This sample carries 80,000 to 100,000 clones, about 89% of them seen once, and the ten largest clones take approximately 20%. The sample taken for sequencing was peripheral blood. The origin of the receptors is a human donor in a cohort sampled during active COVID-19. Both conserved end residues are part of each CDR3. D genes are given only for firm matches. Rows give clone size only sometimes, using once, few, many, or a class for an expanded clone.

cdr3_aa: CAISESIGTVNSNQPQHF; cdr3_nt: TGTGCCATCAGTGAGTCGATCGGGACAGTTAATAGCAATCAGCCCCAGCATTTT; clone_size: -; v_call: TRBV10-3; d_call: TRBD1; j_call: TRBJ1-5
cdr3_aa: CASSQDGFPGTSGDNEQFF; cdr3_nt: TGCGCCAGCAGCCAAGATGGCTTTCCCGGGACTAGCGGTGACAATGAGCAGTTCTTC; clone_size: -; v_call: TRBV4-3; d_call: TRBD2; j_call: TRBJ2-1
cdr3_aa: CASSLRQGAPYEQYF; cdr3_nt: TGCGCCAGCAGCCTACGACAGGGCGCTCCCTACGAGCAGTACTTC; clone_size: -; v_call: TRBV4-1; d_call: TRBD1; j_call: TRBJ2-7
cdr3_aa: CASSPPYVRANEKLFF; cdr3_nt: TGTGCCAGCAGCCCCCCTTATGTCAGGGCTAATGAAAAACTGTTTTTT; clone_size: few; v_call: TRBV7-9; d_call: -; j_call: TRBJ1-4
cdr3_aa: CASSFVMGLISGNTIYF; cdr3_nt: TGTGCCAGCAGCTTCGTGATGGGCCTGATCTCTGGAAACACCATATATTTT; clone_size: -; v_call: TRBV7-9; d_call: -; j_call: TRBJ1-3
cdr3_aa: CASSQAGTGSSYEQYF; cdr3_nt: TGTGCCAGCAGCCAGGCCGGGACAGGGAGCTCCTACGAGCAGTACTTC; clone_size: -; v_call: TRBV2; d_call: TRBD1; j_call: TRBJ2-7
cdr3_aa: CASSSLGEQFF; cdr3_nt: TGTGCCAGCAGTTCCCTCGGTGAGCAGTTCTTC; clone_size: once; v_call: TRBV6-5; d_call: -; j_call: TRBJ2-1
cdr3_aa: CASNPRTSGRDCTDTQYF; cdr3_nt: TGTGCCAGCAACCCTCGGACTAGCGGGCGGGACTGCACAGATACGCAGTATTTT; clone_size: -; v_call: TRBV3-1/TRBV3-2; d_call: TRBD2; j_call: TRBJ2-3
cdr3_aa: CASSFGSGGPIYF; cdr3_nt: TGTGCCAGCAGCTTCGGATCAGGGGGCCCCATATATTTT; clone_size: -; v_call: TRBV28; d_call: TRBD1; j_call: TRBJ1-3
cdr3_aa: CASSPGVQAVRGYTF; cdr3_nt: TGTGCCAGCAGCCCCGGCGTACAGGCGGTGCGGGGCTACACCTTC; clone_size: -; v_call: TRBV16; d_call: -; j_call: TRBJ1-2
cdr3_aa: CASSVDERYNEQFF; cdr3_nt: TGTGCCAGCAGCGTAGATGAGCGGTACAATGAGCAGTTCTTC; clone_size: -; v_call: TRBV9; d_call: -; j_call: TRBJ2-1
cdr3_aa: CASSLDGTRAFF; cdr3_nt: TGTGCCAGCAGTTTAGACGGGACACGGGCTTTCTTT; clone_size: -; v_call: TRBV12-3/TRBV12-4; d_call: -; j_call: TRBJ1-1
cdr3_aa: CSVEAGTGGFGGYTF; cdr3_nt: TGCAGCGTTGAAGCCGGGACAGGGGGCTTCGGTGGCTACACCTTC; clone_size: -; v_call: TRBV29-1; d_call: TRBD1; j_call: TRBJ1-2
cdr3_aa: CASSTPWQAGTEAFF; cdr3_nt: TGTGCCAGCAGCACCCCTTGGCAGGCTGGCACTGAAGCTTTCTTT; clone_size: -; v_call: TRBV5-8; d_call: -; j_call: TRBJ1-1
cdr3_aa: CASSVHRVANTEAFF; cdr3_nt: TGCGCCAGCAGCGTACACAGGGTGGCAAACACTGAAGCTTTCTTT; clone_size: once; v_call: TRBV5-1; d_call: -; j_call: TRBJ1-1
cdr3_aa: CASSLSSGSHYEQYF; cdr3_nt: TGTGCCAGCAGCTTATCCAGCGGGAGCCACTACGAGCAGTACTTC; clone_size: -; v_call: TRBV7-2; d_call: TRBD2; j_call: TRBJ2-7
cdr3_aa: CASSMGLAYGNEQFF; cdr3_nt: TGTGCCAGCTCAATGGGACTAGCGTATGGGAATGAGCAGTTCTTC; clone_size: -; v_call: TRBV18; d_call: TRBD2; j_call: TRBJ2-1
cdr3_aa: CASSSAGGNTGELFF; cdr3_nt: TGTGCCAGCAGCTCAGCGGGAGGGAACACCGGGGAGCTGTTTTTT; clone_size: -; v_call: TRBV7-2; d_call: TRBD2; j_call: TRBJ2-2
cdr3_aa: CASSLGGQPRQETQYF; cdr3_nt: TGCGCCAGCAGCTTGGGGGGACAGCCCCGACAAGAGACCCAGTACTTC; clone_size: -; v_call: TRBV5-1; d_call: TRBD1; j_call: TRBJ2-5
cdr3_aa: CASSLTGLSTDTQYF; cdr3_nt: TGTGCCAGCAGCTTGACGGGACTCAGCACAGATACGCAGTATTTT; clone_size: once; v_call: TRBV7-2; d_call: -; j_call: TRBJ2-3
cdr3_aa: CASSLASRTATYEQYF; cdr3_nt: TGTGCCAGCAGCTTAGCCTCAAGGACAGCCACCTACGAGCAGTACTTC; clone_size: once; v_call: TRBV7-9; d_call: -; j_call: TRBJ2-7
cdr3_aa: CASSVGTGRYNSPLHF; cdr3_nt: TGTGCCAGCAGTGTTGGTACAGGGCGGTATAATTCACCCCTCCACTTT; clone_size: -; v_call: TRBV6-1; d_call: -; j_call: TRBJ1-6
cdr3_aa: CASSMSSGTSGDEQFF; cdr3_nt: TGTGCCAGTAGTATGTCTAGCGGCACCTCTGGGGATGAGCAGTTCTTC; clone_size: -; v_call: TRBV19; d_call: TRBD2; j_call: TRBJ2-1
cdr3_aa: CASSLGGGSGRAYEQYF; cdr3_nt: TGTGCCAGCAGCTTAGGAGGCGGGAGCGGGAGGGCCTACGAGCAGTACTTC; clone_size: -; v_call: TRBV7-6; d_call: TRBD2; j_call: TRBJ2-7
cdr3_aa: CASSFSGSKEEQFF; cdr3_nt: TGTGCCAGCAGCTTTAGCGGGAGTAAGGAGGAGCAGTTCTTC; clone_size: -; v_call: TRBV7-3; d_call: TRBD2; j_call: TRBJ2-1
cdr3_aa: CASSPGGERSPLHF; cdr3_nt: TGTGCCAGCTCACCAGGAGGGGAGCGTTCACCCCTCCACTTT; clone_size: -; v_call: TRBV18; d_call: -; j_call: TRBJ1-6
cdr3_aa: CASSLGHPMNTEAFF; cdr3_nt: TGTGCCAGCAGCTTAGGACATCCTATGAACACTGAAGCTTTCTTT; clone_size: -; v_call: TRBV7-9; d_call: -; j_call: TRBJ1-1